This T cell receptor beta chain originates from a study of vaccination and CD4 T cells after COVID-19. Study as a whole: Six males and four females, two Hispanic, made up the convalescents. It was a median around 92 days after diagnosis, with a range of 35 to 161, that post-COVID samples were drawn.

Cultured CD4+ T cells had their DNA profiled by the Oncomine TCR Beta short-read assay. Extraction of genomic DNA was performed on cultured CD4+ T cells. Each CDR3 protein is one row after TCRdb ran MiXCR on the PCR reads. The sample contains approximately 6,500 distinct CDR3 sequences, approximately 50% of which appear only once. Germline CDR1 and CDR2: LNHDA and SQIVND (reference sequence). The CDR3 extends over 17 amino acids. V lost 3 bases, J lost 4 bases, and 14 bases stayed unmatched. Treatment reported: approximately 11-day PBMC culture with coronavirus spike peptide pools or control peptides (ViraFEST assay). Gathering of the CD4+ T cells, from the unexposed donor, took place before the COVID-19 pandemic (2011-2018). Findings and limits, study-wide: Vaccine-specific clones numbering 304 of 307 showed spike mono-reactivity in convalescent patients.

With regard to this clonotype: The antigen is undetermined.

V usage is TRBV19 and J usage is TRBJ1-1, with 7 bases fitting TRBD1. This sequence originates from a human donor in good health. The sequencing sample was made of CD4+ T cells from blood, cultured in vitro. In nucleotides, the CDR3 is TGTGCCAGTAGTATCCCCCTTACAGACAGGGTGGGCACTGAAGCTTTCTTT. This codes for CASSIPLTDRVGTEAFF.